This TCR beta chain was captured in a study of cytomegalovirus exposure and HLA in healthy donors. About the research overall: Early released data had approximately 86 million unique TCRs, all coming from HLA-typed donors.

As concerns this clone: Its antigen is currently unknown.

V was cut by 6 bases and J by 10 bases, with 16 bases left in between. The germline CDR1 and CDR2 sequences are MNHEY and SMNVEV (reference sequence). The CDR3 runs 13 residues. Study findings and constraints: Under in vitro conditions, a few CMV-associated chains were confirmed as specific for CMV antigens.

The PCR had 60 Vbeta and 13 Jbeta primers. Sequencing was performed with immunoSEQ multiplex PCR; in TCRdb, only in-frame clones are kept and a portion is missing. Among around 190,000 clones, roughly four fifths were seen once, and the ten largest hold approximately 2%. The material sequenced was PBMCs. V is TRBV27 and J is TRBJ2-1; D may be TRBD2 (6 bases). This receptor was taken from a man younger than 40 in good health and CMV-seronegative. DNA of the CDR3: TGTGCCAGCAGACGACTAGGGGACGGGGAGCAGTTCTTC. Protein: CASRRLGDGEQFF.